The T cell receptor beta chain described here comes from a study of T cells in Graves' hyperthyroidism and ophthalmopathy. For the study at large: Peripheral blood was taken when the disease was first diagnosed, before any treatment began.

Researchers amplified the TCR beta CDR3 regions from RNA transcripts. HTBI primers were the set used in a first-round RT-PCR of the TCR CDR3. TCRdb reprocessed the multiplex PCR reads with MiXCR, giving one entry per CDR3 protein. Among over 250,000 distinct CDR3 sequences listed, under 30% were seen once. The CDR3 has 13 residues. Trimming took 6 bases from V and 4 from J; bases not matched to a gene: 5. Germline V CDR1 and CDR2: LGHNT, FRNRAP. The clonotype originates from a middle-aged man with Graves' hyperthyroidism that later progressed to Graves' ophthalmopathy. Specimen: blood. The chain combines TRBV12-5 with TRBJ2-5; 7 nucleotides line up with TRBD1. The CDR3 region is CASGLTGVETQYF. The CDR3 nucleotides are TGTGCTAGTGGCCTCACAGGGGTAGAGACCCAGTACTTC.